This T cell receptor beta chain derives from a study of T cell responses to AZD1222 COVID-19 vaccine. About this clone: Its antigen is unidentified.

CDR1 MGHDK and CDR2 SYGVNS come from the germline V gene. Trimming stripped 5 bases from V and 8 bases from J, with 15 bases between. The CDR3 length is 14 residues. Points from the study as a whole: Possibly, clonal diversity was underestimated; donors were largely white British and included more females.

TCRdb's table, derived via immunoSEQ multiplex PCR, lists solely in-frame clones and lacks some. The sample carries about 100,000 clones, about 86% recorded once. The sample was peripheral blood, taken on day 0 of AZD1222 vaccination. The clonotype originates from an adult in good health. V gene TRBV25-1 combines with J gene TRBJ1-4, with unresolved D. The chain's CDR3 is CASSSFETPEKLFF. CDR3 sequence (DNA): TGTGCCAGCAGTTCGTTTGAGACACCAGAAAAACTGTTTTTT.